The 5 T cell receptor beta chains in this list originate from one sample, sequenced in a study of cytomegalovirus exposure and HLA in healthy donors. 13 Jbeta primers and 60 Vbeta primers were used for the PCR. Sequenced by immunoSEQ multiplex PCR; TCRdb stores in-frame clones only, minus some. The data contain about 200,000 clones, roughly three quarters of them singletons. Sample: PBMCs. The receptors come from a male donor in good health and CMV-seropositive.

Turning to this clone: A read error may produce the germline difference seen at one junction end. The chain joins TRBV7-9 to TRBJ2-5, with TRBD1 identical over 9 bases. Per the germline V gene, CDR1 is SEHNR and CDR2 is FQNEAQ (reference sequence). The CDR3 sequence is 17 residues long. This CDR3 is CSSSLPPGQGKRETQYF. As DNA, the CDR3 is TGTTCCAGCAGCTTACCCCCGGGACAGGGAAAGAGGGAGACCCAGTACTTC.

The rearrangement links TRBV13 to TRBJ2-1, with TRBD2 matching 7 bases. The CDR3 runs to 16 residues. The junction had 2 bases not matched to a gene; V was cut back by 0 bases and J by 0 bases. Germline-derived CDR1 and CDR2 are PRHDT and FYEKMQ (reference sequence). The CDR3 region has the DNA TGTGCCAGCAGCTTAGGCCGGACTAGCTCCTACAATGAGCAGTTCTTC. This sequence encodes CASSLGRTSSYNEQFF.

The chain employs TRBV6-5 and TRBJ1-3; unclear D gene. The CDR3 sequence is 12 residues long. V dropped 5 bases and J dropped 2 bases, with 4 bases sitting between them. The V gene's germline CDR1 is MNHEY and CDR2 SVGAGI. The CDR3 DNA reads as TGTGCCAGCAGTCATCCTGGAAACACCATATATTTT. Its protein product is CASSHPGNTIYF.

The rearrangement links TRBV6-1 to TRBJ2-6, with D possibly TRBD1 on 6 matching bases. From germline, CDR1 is MNHNS and CDR2 SASEGT. The CDR3 is 20 residues long. The V end was cut by 2 bases, the J end by 1 base, with 21 bases between. This CDR3 reads CASSERYLGGPGSGANVLTF. The CDR3 DNA reads TGTGCCAGCAGTGAAAGATATCTTGGGGGCCCGGGGTCTGGGGCCAACGTCCTGACTTTC.

The rearrangement joins TRBV27 to TRBJ2-2, with D unclear. This CDR3 contains 14 residues. Trimming shortened V by 4 bases and J by 7 bases, and 13 bases separated the two germline ends. Germline V gene sequence: CDR1 MNHEY, CDR2 SMNVEV (reference sequence). The CDR3 spells CASSYQLPNGELFF. The CDR3 nucleotides are TGTGCCAGCAGTTACCAGTTGCCGAACGGGGAGCTGTTTTTT.